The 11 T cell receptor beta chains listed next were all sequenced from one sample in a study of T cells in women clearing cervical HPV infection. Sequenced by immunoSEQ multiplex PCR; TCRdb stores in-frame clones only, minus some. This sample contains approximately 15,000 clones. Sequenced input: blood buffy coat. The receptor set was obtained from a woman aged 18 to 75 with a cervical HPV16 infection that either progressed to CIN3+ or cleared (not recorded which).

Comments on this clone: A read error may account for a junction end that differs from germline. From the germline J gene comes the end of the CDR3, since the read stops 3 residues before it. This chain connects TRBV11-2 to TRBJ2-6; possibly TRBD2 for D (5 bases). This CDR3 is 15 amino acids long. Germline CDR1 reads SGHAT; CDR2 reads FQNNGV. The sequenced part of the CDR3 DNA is TGTGCCAGCAGCTTTCGGGGAACTGGGACCAACGTC. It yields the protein CASSFRGTGTNV. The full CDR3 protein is CASSFRGTGTNVLTF.

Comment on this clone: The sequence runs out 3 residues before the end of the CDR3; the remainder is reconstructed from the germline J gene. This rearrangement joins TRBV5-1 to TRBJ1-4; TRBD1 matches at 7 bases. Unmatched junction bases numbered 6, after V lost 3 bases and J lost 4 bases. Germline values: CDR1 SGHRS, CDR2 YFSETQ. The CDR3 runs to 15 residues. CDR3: CASSSTDRVNEKLFF. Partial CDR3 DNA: TGCGCCAGCAGCTCGACCGACAGGGTTAATGAAAAA.

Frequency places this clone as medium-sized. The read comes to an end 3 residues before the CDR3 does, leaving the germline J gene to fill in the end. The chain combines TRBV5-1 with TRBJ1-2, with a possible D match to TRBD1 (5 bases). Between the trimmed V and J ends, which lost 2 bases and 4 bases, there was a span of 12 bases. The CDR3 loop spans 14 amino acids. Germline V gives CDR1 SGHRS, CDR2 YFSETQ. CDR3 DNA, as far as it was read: TGCGCCAGCAGCTTCGCAGGGCGAGGCTATGGC. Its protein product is CASSFAGRGYG. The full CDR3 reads CASSFAGRGYGYTF.

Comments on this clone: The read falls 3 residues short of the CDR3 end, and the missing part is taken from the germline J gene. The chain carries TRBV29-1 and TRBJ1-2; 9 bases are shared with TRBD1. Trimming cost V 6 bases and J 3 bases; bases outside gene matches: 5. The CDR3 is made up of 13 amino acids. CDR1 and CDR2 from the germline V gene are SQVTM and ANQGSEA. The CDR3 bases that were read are TGCAGCGTCTTACAGGGGGCTGACTATGGC. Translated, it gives CSVLQGADYG. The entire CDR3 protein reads CSVLQGADYGYTF.

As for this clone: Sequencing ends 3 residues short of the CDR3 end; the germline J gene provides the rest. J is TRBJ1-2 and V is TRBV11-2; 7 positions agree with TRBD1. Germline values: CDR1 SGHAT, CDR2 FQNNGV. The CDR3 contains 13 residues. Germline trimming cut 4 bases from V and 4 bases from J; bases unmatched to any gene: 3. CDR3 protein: CASSSRQGYGYTF. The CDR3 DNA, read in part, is TGTGCCAGCAGCTCTCGACAGGGCTATGGC.

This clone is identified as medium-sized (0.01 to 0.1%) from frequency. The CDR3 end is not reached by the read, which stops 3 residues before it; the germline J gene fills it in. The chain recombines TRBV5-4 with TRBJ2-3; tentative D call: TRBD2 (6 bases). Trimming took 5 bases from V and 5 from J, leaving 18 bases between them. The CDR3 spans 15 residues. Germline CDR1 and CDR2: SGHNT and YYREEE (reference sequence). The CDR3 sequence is CASRSDLASRDTQYF. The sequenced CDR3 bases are TGTGCCAGCAGATCGGATCTAGCGTCGAGAGATACG.

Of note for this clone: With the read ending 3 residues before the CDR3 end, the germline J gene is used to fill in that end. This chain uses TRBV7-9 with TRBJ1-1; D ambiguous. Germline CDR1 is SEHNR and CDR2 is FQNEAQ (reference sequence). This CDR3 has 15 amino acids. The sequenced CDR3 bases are TGTGCCAGCAGCTTCGAGCGGACCGTGGATAATGAG. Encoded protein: CASSFERTVDNE. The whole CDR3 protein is CASSFERTVDNEAFF.

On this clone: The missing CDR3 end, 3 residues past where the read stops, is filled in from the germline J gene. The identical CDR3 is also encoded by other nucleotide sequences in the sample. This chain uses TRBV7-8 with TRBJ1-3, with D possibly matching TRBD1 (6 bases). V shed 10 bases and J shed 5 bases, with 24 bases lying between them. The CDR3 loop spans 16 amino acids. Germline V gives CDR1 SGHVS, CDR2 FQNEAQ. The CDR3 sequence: CATLPWNRVFRNTIYF. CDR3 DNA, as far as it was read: TGTGCCACCCTGCCCTGGAACAGGGTATTTAGAAACACC. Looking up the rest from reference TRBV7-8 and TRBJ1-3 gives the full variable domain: GAGVSQSPRYKVAKRGQDVALRCDPISGHVSLFWYQQALGQGPEFLTYFQNEAQLDKSGLPSDRFFAERPEGSVSTLKIQRTQQEDSAVYLCATLPWNRVFRNTIYFGEGSWLTVV.

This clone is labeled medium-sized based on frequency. CDR3 DNA (partial): TGTGCCAGCAGCGTCGGGGATAACCTCCCC. This translates into CASSVGDNLP. The whole CDR3 region reads CASSVGDNLPQHF. The chain carries TRBV5-4 and TRBJ1-5, with D hard to call. The CDR3 is cut off 3 residues early in the read; its end comes from the germline J gene. The CDR3 contains 13 residues. CDR1 and CDR2 from the germline V gene are SGHNT and YYREEE (reference sequence).

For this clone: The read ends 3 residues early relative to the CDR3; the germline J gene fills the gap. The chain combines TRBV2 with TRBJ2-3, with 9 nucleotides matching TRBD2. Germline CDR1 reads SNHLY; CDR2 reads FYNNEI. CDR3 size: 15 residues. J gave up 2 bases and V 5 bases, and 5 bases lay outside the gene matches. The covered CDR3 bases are TGTGCCAGCAGTACCCTAGCGGGGACCACAGATACG. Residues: CASSTLAGTTDT. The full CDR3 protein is CASSTLAGTTDTQYF.

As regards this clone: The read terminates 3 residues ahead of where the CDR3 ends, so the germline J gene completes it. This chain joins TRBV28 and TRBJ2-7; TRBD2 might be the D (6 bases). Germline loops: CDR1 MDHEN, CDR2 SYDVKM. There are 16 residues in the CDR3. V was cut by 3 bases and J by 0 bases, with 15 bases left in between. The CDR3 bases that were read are TGTGCCAGCAGTTTGGGGTCAGCGGGTGACTCCTACGAG. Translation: CASSLGSAGDSYE. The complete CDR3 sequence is CASSLGSAGDSYEQYF.